The 20 T cell receptor beta chains given below trace back to one sample, sequenced in a study of blood T cell repertoires in COVID-19. Assay: immunoSEQ multiplex PCR; the TCRdb copy retains only in-frame clones and omits some. The data hold around 250,000 clones, with approximately 83% observed a single time. Sequencing used PBMCs or T cells enriched from blood (not recorded which). These receptors all stem from a woman in her 50s who had recovered from COVID-19.

A few counts support this clone. The V gene is TRBV6-5, the J gene TRBJ2-5; 8 bases align to TRBD1. This CDR3 is 15 amino acids long. J gave up 5 bases and V 6 bases, and 11 bases lay outside the gene matches. Germline CDR1 MNHEY, CDR2 SVGAGI. The CDR3 coding sequence is TGTGCCAGCAGAACAGGACAGGGCCTAGGGGAGACCCAGTACTTC. Its protein product is CASRTGQGLGETQYF.

This sequence joins TRBV5-5 and TRBJ2-1; D uncertain. The CDR3 contains 16 residues. The germline CDR1 and CDR2 sequences are SGHKS and YYEKEE (reference sequence). Trimming removed 6 bases from V and 0 bases from J, with 16 bases in between. CDR3 nucleotides: TGTGCCAGCATCCCTTTCGACTCCCGCTCCTACAATGAGCAGTTCTTC. It codes for CASIPFDSRSYNEQFF.

This chain links TRBV3-1 (or the pseudogene TRBV3-2) with TRBJ2-7; TRBD2 might be the D (5 bases). The CDR3 is made up of 14 amino acids. Trimming left V 6 bases short and J 1 base short, with 13 bases between. The germline gives CDR1 LGHDT, CDR2 YNNKEL (reference sequence). In DNA, the CDR3 is TGTGCCAGCAGACCCACTAGTAGTTCCTACGAGCAGTACTTC. This codes for CASRPTSSSYEQYF.

The chain has TRBV9 and TRBJ1-2; 8 bases map to TRBD1. Germline-derived CDR1 and CDR2 are SGDLS and YYNGEE. V lost 5 bases and J lost 4; bases outside the gene matches: 10. This CDR3 is 15 amino acids long. The CDR3 DNA follows: TGTGCCAGCAGAGCCTCCGGGACAGGAGTCTATGGCTACACCTTC. The encoded protein is CASRASGTGVYGYTF.

The J gene is TRBJ2-7, the V gene TRBV28; 12 bases line up with TRBD2. The CDR3 extends over 15 amino acids. The germline V gene has CDR1 MDHEN and CDR2 SYDVKM. V trimming: 10 bases; J trimming: 0 bases; junction bases outside the gene matches: 7. The CDR3 protein is CATRTSGASSYEQYF. The CDR3 DNA is TGTGCCACCCGGACTAGCGGGGCCAGCTCCTACGAGCAGTACTTC.

In DNA form, the CDR3 reads TGCAGCGTCGCGAAAGGGGGAGTTGGCTCTTTGGAGCAGTACTTC. Translation gives CSVAKGGVGSLEQYF. J is TRBJ2-7 and V is TRBV29-1; the D gene is possibly TRBD1 (6 bases). CDR3 size: 15 residues. CDR1 SQVTM and CDR2 ANQGSEA come from the germline V gene. Trimming took 6 bases from V and 7 from J, leaving 25 bases between them.

This rearrangement joins TRBV27 to TRBJ2-3; TRBD2 matches at 9 bases. With 0 bases clipped from V and 1 base from J, the junction kept 2 bases outside the gene matches. CDR3 size: 16 residues. Germline V gene sequence: CDR1 MNHEY, CDR2 SMNVEV (reference sequence). CDR3 region: CASSLSASGGTDTQYF. CDR3 nucleotide sequence: TGTGCCAGCAGTTTATCGGCTAGCGGGGGCACAGATACGCAGTATTTT.

The V gene is TRBV4-1, the J gene TRBJ2-3; 7 nucleotides agree with TRBD2. From germline, CDR1 is MGHRA and CDR2 YSYEKL. V gave up 1 base and J gave up 2 bases; unmatched junction bases: 12. This CDR3 has 18 residues. The CDR3 protein is CASSQGVLAGDPTDTQYF. DNA for the CDR3: TGCGCCAGCAGCCAAGGGGTATTGGCGGGAGACCCCACAGATACGCAGTATTTT.

This clone was seen once. The J gene is TRBJ2-3, the V gene TRBV19, with D hard to call. The V end lost 5 bases, the J end lost 4 bases, and 7 bases lay between the germline ends. The CDR3 sequence is 12 residues long. The germline gives CDR1 LNHDA, CDR2 SQIVND (reference sequence). CDR3 loop: CASSPLSDTQYF. CDR3 in DNA: TGTGCCAGTAGTCCCCTTTCAGATACGCAGTATTTT.

The chain combines TRBV3-1 (or the pseudogene TRBV3-2) with TRBJ2-2; the D gene is possibly TRBD1 (5 bases). Per the germline V gene, CDR1 is LGHDT and CDR2 is YNNKEL (reference sequence). This CDR3 has 16 amino acids. Trimming pared 2 bases from V and 1 base from J, leaving 11 bases between. CDR3 protein: CASSQTRQQNTGELFF. The CDR3 coding sequence is TGTGCCAGCAGCCAAACCAGACAGCAGAACACCGGGGAGCTGTTTTTT.

The chain is built from TRBV9 and TRBJ2-2, with D uncertain. The CDR3 consists of 14 residues. Trimming took off 3 bases at V and 2 bases at J, with 8 bases between the two ends. Germline assignment: CDR1 SGDLS and CDR2 YYNGEE. DNA for the CDR3: TGTGCCAGCAGCGAAGCTGTTAACACCGGGGAGCTGTTTTTT. Amino acid sequence: CASSEAVNTGELFF.

The chain uses TRBV3-1 (or the pseudogene TRBV3-2) and TRBJ1-6, with 9 bases lining up with TRBD1. The V gene end was trimmed by 3 bases and the J gene end by 14 bases; junction bases not matched to a gene: 5. Germline V gives CDR1 LGHDT, CDR2 YNNKEL (reference sequence). The CDR3 totals 13 residues. CDR3 amino acids: CASSQRGDRALHF. The CDR3 region has the DNA TGTGCCAGCAGCCAGAGGGGGGACAGGGCCCTCCACTTT.

This clone was counted at least ten times. This chain uses TRBV3-1 (or the pseudogene TRBV3-2) with TRBJ1-5; 9 nucleotides line up with TRBD1. CDR3 length: 19 amino acids. The germline V gene has CDR1 LGHDT and CDR2 YNNKEL (reference sequence). The J segment lost 0 bases and the V segment lost 1 base, leaving 10 bases of the junction unmatched. The CDR3 protein is CASSQVDVRDRDSNQPQHF. CDR3 sequence (DNA): TGTGCCAGCAGCCAAGTTGACGTACGGGACAGGGATAGCAATCAGCCCCAGCATTTT.

This sequence joins TRBV9 and TRBJ1-1, with TRBD1 matching 7 bases. The junction had 10 bases not matched to a gene; V was cut back by 7 bases and J by 4 bases. Germline-derived CDR1 and CDR2 are SGDLS and YYNGEE. This CDR3 has 14 amino acids. DNA of the CDR3: TGTGCCAGCGCAGGGACAGCAAGGGGCACTGAAGCTTTCTTT. It codes for CASAGTARGTEAFF.

V usage is TRBV7-8 and J usage is TRBJ2-5; 7 nucleotides match TRBD1. From germline, CDR1 is SGHVS and CDR2 FQNEAQ. J gave up 0 bases and V 5 bases, and 9 bases lay outside the gene matches. CDR3 length: 16 amino acids. The CDR3 sequence: CASSPRQGPYQETQYF. CDR3 sequence (DNA): TGTGCCAGCAGCCCCCGACAGGGCCCCTACCAAGAGACCCAGTACTTC.

J is TRBJ1-5 and V is TRBV7-9, with 9 nucleotides matching TRBD1. V shed 5 bases, J shed 6 bases, and the junction held 5 bases outside the gene matches. The V gene's germline CDR1 is SEHNR and CDR2 FQNEAQ (reference sequence). The CDR3 sequence is 14 residues long. The CDR3 spells CASSLTGGGQPQHF. As DNA, the CDR3 is TGTGCCAGCAGCCTAACAGGGGGCGGTCAGCCCCAGCATTTT.

The rearrangement links TRBV11-3 to TRBJ2-2, with a tentative D call TRBD2 (6 bases). V gave up 1 base and J gave up 2 bases, with 11 bases separating them. Germline V lookup: CDR1 SGHNT, CDR2 YENEEA. The length of the CDR3 is 16 residues. The CDR3, as DNA: TGTGCCAGCAGCTTAGGCGGGACGGTAAACACCGGGGAGCTGTTTTTT. This encodes CASSLGGTVNTGELFF.

The genes are TRBV20-1 and TRBJ2-3, with 9 bases aligning to TRBD1. Germline CDR1 DFQATT, CDR2 SNEGSKA (reference sequence). After removal of 3 bases from V and 2 bases from J, the junction contained 6 bases not matched to a gene. The CDR3 totals 15 residues. The CDR3: CSASKGQGLTDTQYF. CDR3 sequence (DNA): TGCAGTGCTAGTAAGGGACAGGGACTCACAGATACGCAGTATTTT.

The gene calls are TRBV2 and TRBJ1-2; D is uncertain. CDR1 is SNHLY, CDR2 FYNNEI, per germline. V was cut by 0 bases and J by 8 bases, with 10 bases left in between. The CDR3 is 13 residues long. CDR3 loop: CASSEAEVRGYTF. CDR3 bases: TGTGCCAGCAGTGAAGCGGAGGTTCGGGGCTACACCTTC.

The chain joins TRBV13 to TRBJ2-7, with 10 bases aligning to TRBD1. V dropped 0 bases and J dropped 6; count of bases not matched to a gene: 5. The germline CDR1 and CDR2 sequences are PRHDT and FYEKMQ (reference sequence). The CDR3 has 15 amino acids. The CDR3 nucleotides read TGTGCCAGCAGCTTAGGGGTGAGGACAGGGGGCGAGCAGTACTTC. The encoded protein is CASSLGVRTGGEQYF.